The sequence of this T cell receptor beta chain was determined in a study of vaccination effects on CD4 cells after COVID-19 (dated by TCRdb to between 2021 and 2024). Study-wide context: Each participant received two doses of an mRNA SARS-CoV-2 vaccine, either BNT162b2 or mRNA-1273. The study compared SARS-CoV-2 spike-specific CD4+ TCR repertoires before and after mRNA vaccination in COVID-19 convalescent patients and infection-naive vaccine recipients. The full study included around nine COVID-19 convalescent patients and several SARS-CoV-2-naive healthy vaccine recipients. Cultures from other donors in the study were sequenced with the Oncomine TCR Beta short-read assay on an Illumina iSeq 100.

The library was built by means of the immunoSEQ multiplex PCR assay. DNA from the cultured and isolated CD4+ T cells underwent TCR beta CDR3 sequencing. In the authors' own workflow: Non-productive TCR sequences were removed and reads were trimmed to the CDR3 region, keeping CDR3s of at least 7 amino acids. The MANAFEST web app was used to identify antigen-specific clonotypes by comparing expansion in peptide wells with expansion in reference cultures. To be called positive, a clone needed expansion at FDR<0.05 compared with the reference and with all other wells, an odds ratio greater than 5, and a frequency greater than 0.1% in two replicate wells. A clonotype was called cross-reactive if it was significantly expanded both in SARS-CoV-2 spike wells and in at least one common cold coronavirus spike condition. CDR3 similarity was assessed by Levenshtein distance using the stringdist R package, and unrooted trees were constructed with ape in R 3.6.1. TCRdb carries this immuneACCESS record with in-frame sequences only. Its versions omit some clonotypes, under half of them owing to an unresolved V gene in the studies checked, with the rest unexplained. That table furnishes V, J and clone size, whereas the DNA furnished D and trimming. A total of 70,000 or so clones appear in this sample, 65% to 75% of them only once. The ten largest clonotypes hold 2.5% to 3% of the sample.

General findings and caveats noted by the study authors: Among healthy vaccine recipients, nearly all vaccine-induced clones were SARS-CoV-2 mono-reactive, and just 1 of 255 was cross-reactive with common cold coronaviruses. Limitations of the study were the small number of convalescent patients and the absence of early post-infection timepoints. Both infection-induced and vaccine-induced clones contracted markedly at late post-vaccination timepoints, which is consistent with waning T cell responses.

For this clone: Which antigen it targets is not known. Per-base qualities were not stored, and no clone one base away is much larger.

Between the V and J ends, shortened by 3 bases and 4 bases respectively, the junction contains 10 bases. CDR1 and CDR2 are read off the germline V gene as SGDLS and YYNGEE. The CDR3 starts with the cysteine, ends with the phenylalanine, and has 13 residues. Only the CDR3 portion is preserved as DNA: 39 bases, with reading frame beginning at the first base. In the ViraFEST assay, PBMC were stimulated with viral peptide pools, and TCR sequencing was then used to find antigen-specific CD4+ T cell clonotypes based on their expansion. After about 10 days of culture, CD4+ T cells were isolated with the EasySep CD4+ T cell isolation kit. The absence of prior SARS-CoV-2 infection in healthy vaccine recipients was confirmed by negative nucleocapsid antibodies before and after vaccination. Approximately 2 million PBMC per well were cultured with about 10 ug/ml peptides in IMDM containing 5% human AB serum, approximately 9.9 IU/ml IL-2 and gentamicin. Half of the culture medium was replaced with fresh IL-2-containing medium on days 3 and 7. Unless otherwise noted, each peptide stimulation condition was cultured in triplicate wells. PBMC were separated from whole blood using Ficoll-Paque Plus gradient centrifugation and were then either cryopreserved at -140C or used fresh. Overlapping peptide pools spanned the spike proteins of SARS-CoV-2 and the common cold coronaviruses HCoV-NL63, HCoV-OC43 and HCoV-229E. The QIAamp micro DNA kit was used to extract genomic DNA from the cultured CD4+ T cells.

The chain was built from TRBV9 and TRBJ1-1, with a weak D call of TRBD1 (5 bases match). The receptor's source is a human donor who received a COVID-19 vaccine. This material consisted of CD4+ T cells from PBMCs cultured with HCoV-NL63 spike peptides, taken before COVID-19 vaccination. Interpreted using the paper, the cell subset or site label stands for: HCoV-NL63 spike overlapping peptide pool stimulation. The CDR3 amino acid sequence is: CASSAGGATEAFF. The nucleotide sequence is TGTGCCAGCAGCGCTGGAGGGGCCACTGAAGCTTTCTTT.